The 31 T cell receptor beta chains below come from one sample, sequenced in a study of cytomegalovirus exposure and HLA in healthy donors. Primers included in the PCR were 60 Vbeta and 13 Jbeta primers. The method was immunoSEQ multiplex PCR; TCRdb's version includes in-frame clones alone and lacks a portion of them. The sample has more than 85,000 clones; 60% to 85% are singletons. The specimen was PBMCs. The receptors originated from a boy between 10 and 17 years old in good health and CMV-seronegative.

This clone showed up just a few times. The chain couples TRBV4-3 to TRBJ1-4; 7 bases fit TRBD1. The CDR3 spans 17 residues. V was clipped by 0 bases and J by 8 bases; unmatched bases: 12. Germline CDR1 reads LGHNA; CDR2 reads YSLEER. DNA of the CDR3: TGCGCCAGCAGCCAAGAGACAGGGATGGTCTTTGGGGAAAAACTGTTTTTT. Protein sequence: CASSQETGMVFGEKLFF.

CDR3 sequence reads: CASSLMSDGTTGELFF. The CDR3 nucleotides read TGTGCCAGCAGTTTAATGAGCGACGGGACTACCGGGGAGCTGTTTTTT. V and J are TRBV28 and TRBJ2-2; tentative D call: TRBD2 (6 bases). Trimming took 2 bases from V and 5 from J, leaving 15 bases between them. Germline-derived CDR1 and CDR2 are MDHEN and SYDVKM. There are 16 residues in the CDR3.

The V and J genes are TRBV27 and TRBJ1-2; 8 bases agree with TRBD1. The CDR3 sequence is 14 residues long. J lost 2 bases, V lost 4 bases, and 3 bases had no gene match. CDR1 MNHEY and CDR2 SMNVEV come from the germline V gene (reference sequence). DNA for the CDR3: TGTGCCAGCAGTTCCGGACAGGGCAACTATGGCTACACCTTC. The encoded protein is CASSSGQGNYGYTF.

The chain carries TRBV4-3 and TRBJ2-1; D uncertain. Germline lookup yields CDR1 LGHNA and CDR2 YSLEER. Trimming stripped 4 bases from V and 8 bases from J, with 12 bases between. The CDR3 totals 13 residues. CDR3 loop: CASSLAPPDEQFF. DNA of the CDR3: TGCGCCAGCAGCCTAGCCCCTCCAGATGAGCAGTTCTTC.

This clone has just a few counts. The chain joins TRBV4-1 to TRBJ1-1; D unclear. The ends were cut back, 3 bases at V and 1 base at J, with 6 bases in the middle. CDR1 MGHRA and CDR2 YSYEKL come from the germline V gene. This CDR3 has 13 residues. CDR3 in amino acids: CASSQGPNTEAFF. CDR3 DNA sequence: TGCGCCAGCAGCCAGGGCCCGAACACTGAAGCTTTCTTT.

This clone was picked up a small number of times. The CDR3 loop is CASSISGTVGEQYF. The CDR3 nucleotides are TGTGCCAGCAGTATTTCCGGGACAGTGGGCGAGCAGTACTTC. V and J are TRBV6-5 and TRBJ2-7; 7 bases match TRBD1. V lost 5 bases, J lost 6 bases, and 10 bases stayed unmatched. Germline V gives CDR1 MNHEY, CDR2 SVGAGI. The CDR3 extends over 14 amino acids.

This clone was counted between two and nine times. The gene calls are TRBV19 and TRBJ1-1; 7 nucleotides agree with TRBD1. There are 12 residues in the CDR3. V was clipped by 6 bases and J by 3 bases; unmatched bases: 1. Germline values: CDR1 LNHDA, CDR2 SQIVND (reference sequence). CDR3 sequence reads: CASRGGYTEAFF. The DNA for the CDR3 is TGTGCCAGTAGAGGGGGCTACACTGAAGCTTTCTTT.

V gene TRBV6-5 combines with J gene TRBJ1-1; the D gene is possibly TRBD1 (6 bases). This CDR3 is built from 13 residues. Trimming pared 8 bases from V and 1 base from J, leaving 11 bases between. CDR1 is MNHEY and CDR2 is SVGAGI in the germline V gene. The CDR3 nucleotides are TGTGCCAGCCTAGGGGGGGGGAACACTGAAGCTTTCTTT. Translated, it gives CASLGGGNTEAFF.

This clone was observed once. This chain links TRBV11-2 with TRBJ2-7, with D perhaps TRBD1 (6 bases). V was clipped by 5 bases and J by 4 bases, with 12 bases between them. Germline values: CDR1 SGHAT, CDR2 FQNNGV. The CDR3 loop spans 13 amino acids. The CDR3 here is CASSIQTGYEQYF. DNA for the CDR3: TGTGCCAGCAGCATCCAAACAGGGTACGAGCAGTACTTC. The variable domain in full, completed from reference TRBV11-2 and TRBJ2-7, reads EAGVAQSPRYKIIEKRQSVAFWCNPISGHATLYWYQQILGQGPKLLIQFQNNGVVDDSQLPKDRFSAERLKGVDSTLKIQPAKLEDSAVYLCASSIQTGYEQYFGPGTRLTVT.

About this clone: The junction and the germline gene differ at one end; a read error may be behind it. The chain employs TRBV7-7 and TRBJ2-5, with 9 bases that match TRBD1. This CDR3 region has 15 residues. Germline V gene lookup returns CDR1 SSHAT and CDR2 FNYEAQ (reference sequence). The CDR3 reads CASSLYDRGKETQYF. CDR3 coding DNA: TGTGCTAGCAGCTTATATGACAGGGGGAAAGAGACCCAGTACTTC.

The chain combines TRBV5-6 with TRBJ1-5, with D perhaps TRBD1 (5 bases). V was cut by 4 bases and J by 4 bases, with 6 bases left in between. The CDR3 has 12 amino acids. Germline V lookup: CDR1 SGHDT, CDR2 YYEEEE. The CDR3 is CASSRGNQPQHF. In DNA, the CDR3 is TGTGCCAGCAGCCGGGGGAATCAGCCCCAGCATTTT.

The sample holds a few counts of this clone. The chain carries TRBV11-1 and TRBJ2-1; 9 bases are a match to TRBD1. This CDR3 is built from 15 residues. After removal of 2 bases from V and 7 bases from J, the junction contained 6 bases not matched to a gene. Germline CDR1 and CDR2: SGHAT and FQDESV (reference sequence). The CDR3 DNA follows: TGTGCCAGCAGCTTAACGTGGACAGGGGTTAATGAGCAGTTCTTC. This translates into CASSLTWTGVNEQFF.

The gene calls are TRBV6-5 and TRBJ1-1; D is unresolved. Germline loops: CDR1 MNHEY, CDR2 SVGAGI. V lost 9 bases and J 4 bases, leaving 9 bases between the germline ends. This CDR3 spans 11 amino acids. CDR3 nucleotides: TGTGCCAGTGCGTCAACCACTGAAGCTTTCTTT. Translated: CASASTTEAFF.

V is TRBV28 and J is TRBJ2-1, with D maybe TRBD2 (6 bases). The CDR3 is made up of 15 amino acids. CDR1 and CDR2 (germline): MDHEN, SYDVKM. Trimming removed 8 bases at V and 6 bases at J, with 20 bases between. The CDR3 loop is CASFGGVLGSNEQFF. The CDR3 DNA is TGTGCCAGCTTCGGGGGAGTCCTGGGAAGCAATGAGCAGTTCTTC.

In nucleotides, the CDR3 is TGTGCCTGGAGTCCCCGACATATTGAGCAGTTCTTC. It translates to CAWSPRHIEQFF. The chain links TRBV30 to TRBJ2-1, with D unresolved. Germline V gene lookup returns CDR1 GTSNPN and CDR2 SVGIG (reference sequence). The CDR3 spans 12 residues. V shed 2 bases and J shed 9 bases, with 11 bases lying between them.

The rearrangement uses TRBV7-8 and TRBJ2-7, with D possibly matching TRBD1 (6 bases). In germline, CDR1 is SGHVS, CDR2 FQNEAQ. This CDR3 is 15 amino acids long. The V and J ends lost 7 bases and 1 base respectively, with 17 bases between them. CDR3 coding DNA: TGTGCCAGCACCTATACAGGGATTAAATCCTACGAGCAGTACTTC. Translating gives CASTYTGIKSYEQYF.

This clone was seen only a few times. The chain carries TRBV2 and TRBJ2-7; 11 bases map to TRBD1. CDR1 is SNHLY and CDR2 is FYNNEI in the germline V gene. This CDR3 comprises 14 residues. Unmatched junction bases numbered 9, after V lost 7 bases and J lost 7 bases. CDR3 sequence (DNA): TGTGCCAGCAACCCCGGGACAGGGGGGAAAGAGCAGTACTTC. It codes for CASNPGTGGKEQYF.

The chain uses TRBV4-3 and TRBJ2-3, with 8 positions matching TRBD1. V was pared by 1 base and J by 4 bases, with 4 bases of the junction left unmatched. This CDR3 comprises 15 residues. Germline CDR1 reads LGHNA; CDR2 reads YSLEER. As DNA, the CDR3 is TGCGCCAGCAGCCAAGGGACAGGGTGGGCAGATACGCAGTATTTT. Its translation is CASSQGTGWADTQYF.

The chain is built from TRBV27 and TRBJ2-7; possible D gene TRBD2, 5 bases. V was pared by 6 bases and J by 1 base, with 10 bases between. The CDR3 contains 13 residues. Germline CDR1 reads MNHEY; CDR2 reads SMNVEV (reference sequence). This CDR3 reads CASRVGGSYEQYF. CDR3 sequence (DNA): TGTGCCAGCAGGGTCGGAGGATCCTACGAGCAGTACTTC.

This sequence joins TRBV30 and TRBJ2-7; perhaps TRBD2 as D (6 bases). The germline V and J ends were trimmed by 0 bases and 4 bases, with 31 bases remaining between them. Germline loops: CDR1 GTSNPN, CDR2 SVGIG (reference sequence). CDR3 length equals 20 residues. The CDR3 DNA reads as TGTGCCTGGAGTGTATGGAGGGAGTCGGGAGTAAGCGCGTGGGGGTACGAGCAGTACTTC. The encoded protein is CAWSVWRESGVSAWGYEQYF.

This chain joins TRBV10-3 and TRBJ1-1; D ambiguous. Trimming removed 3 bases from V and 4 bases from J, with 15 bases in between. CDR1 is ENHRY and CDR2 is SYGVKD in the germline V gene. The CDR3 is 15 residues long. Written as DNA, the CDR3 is TGTGCCATCAGTGACCCAACCCGTGTGGCCACTGAAGCTTTCTTT. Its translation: CAISDPTRVATEAFF.

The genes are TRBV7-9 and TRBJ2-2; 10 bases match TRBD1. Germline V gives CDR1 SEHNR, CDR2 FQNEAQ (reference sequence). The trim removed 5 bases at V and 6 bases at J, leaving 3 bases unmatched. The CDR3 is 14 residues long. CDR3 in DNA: TGTGCCAGCAGCAGGACAGGGGGATCCGGGGAGCTGTTTTTT. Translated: CASSRTGGSGELFF.

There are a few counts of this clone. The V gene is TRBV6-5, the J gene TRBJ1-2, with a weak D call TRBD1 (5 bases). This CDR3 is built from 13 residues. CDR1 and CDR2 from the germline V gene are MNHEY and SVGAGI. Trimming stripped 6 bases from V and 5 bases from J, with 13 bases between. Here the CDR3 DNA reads TGTGCCAGCAGGCCCGGAGGGGAATATGGCTACACCTTC. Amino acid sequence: CASRPGGEYGYTF.

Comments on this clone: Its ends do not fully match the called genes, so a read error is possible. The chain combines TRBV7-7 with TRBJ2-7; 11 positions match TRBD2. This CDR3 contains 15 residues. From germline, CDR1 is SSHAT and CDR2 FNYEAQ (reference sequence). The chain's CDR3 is CASSAGTSGGDEQYF. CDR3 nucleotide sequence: TGTGCTAGCAGCGCCGGGACTAGCGGTGGTGACGAGCAGTACTTC.

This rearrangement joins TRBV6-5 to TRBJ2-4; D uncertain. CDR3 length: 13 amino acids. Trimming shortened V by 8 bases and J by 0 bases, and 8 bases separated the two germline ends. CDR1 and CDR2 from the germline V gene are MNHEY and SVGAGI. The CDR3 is CASQHLAKNIQYF. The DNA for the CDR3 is TGTGCCAGCCAACATCTAGCCAAAAACATTCAGTACTTC.

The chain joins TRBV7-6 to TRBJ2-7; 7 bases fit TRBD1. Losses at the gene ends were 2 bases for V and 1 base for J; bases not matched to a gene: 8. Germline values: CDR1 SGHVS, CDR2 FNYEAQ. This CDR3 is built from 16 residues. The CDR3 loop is CASSLWPQGRSYEQYF. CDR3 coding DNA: TGTGCCAGCAGCTTATGGCCACAGGGGCGATCCTACGAGCAGTACTTC.

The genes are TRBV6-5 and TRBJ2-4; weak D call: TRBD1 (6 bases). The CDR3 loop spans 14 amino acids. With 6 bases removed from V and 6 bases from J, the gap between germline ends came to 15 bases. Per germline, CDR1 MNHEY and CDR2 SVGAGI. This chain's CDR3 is CASRLHSRGNIQYF. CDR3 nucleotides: TGTGCCAGCAGGTTACATTCCAGGGGAAACATTCAGTACTTC.

The CDR3 protein is CSTKRGSHEQYF. CDR3 sequence (DNA): TGCAGCACTAAGCGGGGTAGCCACGAGCAGTACTTC. The chain carries TRBV29-1 and TRBJ2-7, with 7 bases aligning to TRBD2. The V and J ends lost 8 bases and 5 bases, in that order; junction bases with no gene match: 9. In germline, CDR1 is SQVTM, CDR2 ANQGSEA. This CDR3 is 12 amino acids long.

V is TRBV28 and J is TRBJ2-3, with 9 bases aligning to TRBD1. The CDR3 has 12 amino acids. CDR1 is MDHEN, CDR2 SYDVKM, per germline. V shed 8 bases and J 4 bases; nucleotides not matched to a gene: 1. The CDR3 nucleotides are TGTGCCAGCGGGACAGGGCCAGATACGCAGTATTTT. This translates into CASGTGPDTQYF.

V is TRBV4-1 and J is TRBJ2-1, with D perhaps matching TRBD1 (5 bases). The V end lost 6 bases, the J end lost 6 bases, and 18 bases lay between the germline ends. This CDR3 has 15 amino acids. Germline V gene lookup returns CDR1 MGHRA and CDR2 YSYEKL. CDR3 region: CASRETTGLPNEQFF. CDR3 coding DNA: TGCGCCAGCAGGGAAACCACAGGCCTCCCCAATGAGCAGTTCTTC.

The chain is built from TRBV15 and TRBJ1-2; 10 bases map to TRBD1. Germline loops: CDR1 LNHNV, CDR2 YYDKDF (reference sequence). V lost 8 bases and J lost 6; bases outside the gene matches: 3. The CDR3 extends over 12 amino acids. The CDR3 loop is CATRDRGNGYTF. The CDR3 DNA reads TGTGCCACCCGGGACAGGGGAAATGGCTACACCTTC.